This T cell receptor beta chain appears in the sequencing data of a study of early T cells in non-severe SARS-CoV-2 infection. With regard to this clonotype: Its specificity is unknown.

Each CDR3 protein is one row after TCRdb ran MiXCR on the 5' RACE reads. The sample has 40,000 to 55,000 distinct CDR3 sequences; roughly an eighth are singletons. Study-wide points: Matching with VDJdb favored anti-spike CD8 responses (missing private and CD4 specificities).

Germline values: CDR1 LGHNA, CDR2 YSLEER. The CDR3 has 14 residues. Trimming removed 3 bases at V and 2 bases at J, with 9 bases between. The TCR originated in an adult who was a healthcare worker with PCR-confirmed SARS-CoV-2 infection or an uninfected control (not recorded which). Material for sequencing was whole blood. The V gene is TRBV4-3, the J gene TRBJ2-3, with D uncertain. The DNA of the CDR3 is TGCGCCAGCAGCCATGTAGGACCCACAGATACGCAGTATTTT. Translating it yields CASSHVGPTDTQYF.